The rows below give T cell receptor beta chains drawn from one sample of a study of cytomegalovirus exposure and HLA in healthy donors. Assay: immunoSEQ multiplex PCR; the TCRdb copy retains only in-frame clones and omits some. This table lists about 200,000 clones. Sequenced: PBMCs. Receptors were obtained from a girl under 10 years old in good health and CMV-seropositive. CDR3s include the opening cysteine and the closing phenylalanine or tryptophan. The D gene is left open where the match is weak.

v_gene,d_gene,j_gene,CDR3aa,CDR3nt
TRBV4-1,-,TRBJ2-7,CASSQESGRYEQYF,TGCGCCAGCAGCCAAGAGTCAGGCCGATACGAGCAGTACTTC
TRBV2,-,TRBJ1-2,CASSADSSYYGYTF,TGTGCCAGCAGTGCTGATAGTAGCTACTATGGCTACACCTTC
TRBV28,-,TRBJ1-5,CASSPSGGREVSNQPQHF,TGTGCCAGCAGTCCTAGCGGAGGGCGGGAGGTCAGCAATCAGCCCCAGCATTTT
TRBV28,-,TRBJ1-5,CASSFKAGRIQPQHF,TGTGCCAGCAGTTTTAAAGCAGGGAGGATTCAGCCCCAGCATTTT
TRBV2,-,TRBJ1-1,CASSEFGEAVNTEAFF,TGTGCCAGCAGTGAGTTTGGGGAGGCGGTGAACACTGAAGCTTTCTTT
TRBV27,TRBD2,TRBJ2-7,CASSLSASGSSYEQYF,TGTGCCAGCAGTTTATCGGCTAGCGGGAGCTCCTACGAGCAGTACTTC
TRBV27,TRBD2,TRBJ2-2,CASSFWVPSGRGTGELFF,TGTGCCAGCAGTTTTTGGGTCCCTAGCGGGAGGGGTACCGGGGAGCTGTTTTTT
TRBV27,-,TRBJ2-2,CASSFGLLNTGELFF,TGTGCCAGCAGTTTTGGGCTCCTGAACACCGGGGAGCTGTTTTTT
TRBV6-5,TRBD1,TRBJ2-2,CASSVQGTGELFF,TGTGCCAGCAGTGTACAGGGGACCGGGGAGCTGTTTTTT
TRBV10-2,-,TRBJ2-7,CASSTISGTYEQYF,TGCGCCAGCAGTACCATTAGCGGCACCTACGAGCAGTACTTC
TRBV30,TRBD2,TRBJ2-5,CAWSFGTSGGTQYF,TGTGCCTGGAGTTTCGGGACTAGCGGAGGGACCCAGTACTTC
TRBV25-1,-,TRBJ2-3,CASSATGKIDTQYF,TGTGCCAGCAGTGCTACCGGGAAGATAGATACGCAGTATTTT
TRBV6-5,-,TRBJ1-3,CASSYSRVAGNTIYF,TGTGCCAGCAGTTACTCGCGGGTGGCTGGAAACACCATATATTTT
TRBV29-1,TRBD1,TRBJ2-7,CSVAPGTGTGEQYF,TGCAGCGTTGCGCCCGGGACAGGGACGGGCGAGCAGTACTTC
TRBV5-1,TRBD1,TRBJ2-7,CASSSGQAAYEQYF,TGCGCCAGCAGCTCGGGACAGGCGGCCTACGAGCAGTACTTC
TRBV5-1,-,TRBJ2-5,CASSLTVYQETQYF,TGCGCCAGCAGCTTGACAGTTTACCAAGAGACCCAGTACTTC